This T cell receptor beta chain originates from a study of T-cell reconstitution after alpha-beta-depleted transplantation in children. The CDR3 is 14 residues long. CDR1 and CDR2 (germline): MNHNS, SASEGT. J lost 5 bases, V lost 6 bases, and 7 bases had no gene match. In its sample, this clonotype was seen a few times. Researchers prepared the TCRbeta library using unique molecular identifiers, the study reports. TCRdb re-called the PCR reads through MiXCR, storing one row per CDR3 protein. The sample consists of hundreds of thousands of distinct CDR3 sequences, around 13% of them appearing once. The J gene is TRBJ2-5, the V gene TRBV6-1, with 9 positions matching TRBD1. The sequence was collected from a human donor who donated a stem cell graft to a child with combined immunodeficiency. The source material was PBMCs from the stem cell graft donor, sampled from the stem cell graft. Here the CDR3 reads CASRPDRGMETQYF. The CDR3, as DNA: TGTGCCAGCAGGCCAGACAGGGGGATGGAGACCCAGTACTTC.